This passage covers 28 T cell receptor beta chains from one sample sequenced in a study of CD8+ T cells in alopecia areata. The treatment here: oral pan-JAK inhibitor, 5-10 mg twice daily. cDNA reverse transcribed from extracted RNA served as the sequencing template. The protocol was immunoSEQ multiplex PCR, while the TCRdb copy is restricted to in-frame clones and leaves out a portion. The sample consists of about 170,000 clones, about three fifths of them appearing once. The sequences come from CD4+ T cells sorted from blood, collected at approximately week 55, from a patient treated with tofacitinib. The receptors originated from a human donor with alopecia areata.

This sequence joins TRBV10-3 and TRBJ1-5; TRBD1 agrees at 8 bases. CDR1 and CDR2 (germline): ENHRY, SYGVKD. The V segment lost 6 bases and the J segment 2 bases; nucleotides outside the gene matches: 6. CDR3 length equals 15 residues. CDR3 residues: CAIREDREGNQPQHF. The CDR3 DNA reads as TGTGCCATCAGAGAGGACAGGGAAGGCAATCAGCCCCAGCATTTT.

V and J are TRBV28 and TRBJ2-4, with a weak D call TRBD2 (6 bases). The CDR3 totals 14 residues. The V end was cut by 7 bases, the J end by 0 bases, with 10 bases between. Germline CDR1 MDHEN, CDR2 SYDVKM. CDR3 sequence reads: CASIGGLAKNIQYF. In DNA form, the CDR3 reads TGTGCCAGCATTGGGGGACTAGCCAAAAACATTCAGTACTTC.

The chain carries TRBV25-1 and TRBJ2-7; D unclear. The CDR3 covers 12 residues. The V gene's germline CDR1 is MGHDK and CDR2 SYGVNS. Trimming shortened V by 4 bases and J by 2 bases, and 6 bases separated the two germline ends. CDR3 nucleotides: TGTGCCAGCAGTGGTAGTCCCTACGAGCAGTACTTC. This sequence encodes CASSGSPYEQYF.

The chain is built from TRBV30 and TRBJ1-1, with D maybe TRBD1 (5 bases). The CDR3 runs 14 residues. Germline lookup yields CDR1 GTSNPN and CDR2 SVGIG (reference sequence). V was shortened by 3 bases and J by 5 bases, with 16 bases between the two germline ends. The DNA for the CDR3 is TGTGCCTGGAGCCTCTCAGGGTGGGGGACTGAAGCTTTCTTT. It encodes CAWSLSGWGTEAFF.

The chain links TRBV29-1 to TRBJ2-7; 8 bases line up with TRBD1. The trim removed 4 bases at V and 1 base at J, leaving 6 bases unmatched. The CDR3 consists of 14 residues. CDR1 and CDR2 from the germline V gene are SQVTM and ANQGSEA. The CDR3 loop is CSVGGQDPSYEQYF. The CDR3 DNA is TGCAGCGTTGGGGGACAGGACCCATCCTACGAGCAGTACTTC.

V is TRBV27 and J is TRBJ2-6; D not resolved. V was cut by 5 bases and J by 3 bases, with 5 bases left in between. Germline V gene data show CDR1 as MNHEY and CDR2 as SMNVEV (reference sequence). The CDR3 spans 13 residues. CDR3 residues: CASSTGGANVLTF. The CDR3 nucleotides are TGTGCCAGCAGTACCGGTGGGGCCAACGTCCTGACTTTC. Combining the CDR3 with reference TRBV27 and TRBJ2-6 gives the whole variable domain EAQVTQNPRYLITVTGKKLTVTCSQNMNHEYMSWYRQDPGLGLRQIYYSMNVEVTDKGDVPEGYKVSRKEKRNFPLILESPSPNQTSLYFCASSTGGANVLTFGAGSRLTVL.

V gene TRBV9 combines with J gene TRBJ2-2; possible D gene TRBD2, 6 bases. Germline V gives CDR1 SGDLS, CDR2 YYNGEE. The CDR3 runs to 14 residues. The V end lost 3 bases, the J end lost 6 bases, and 12 bases lay between the germline ends. The CDR3, as DNA: TGTGCCAGCAGCGGCGGAGGGCTTTCCGGGGAGCTGTTTTTT. Translation gives CASSGGGLSGELFF.

This clone was detected only a few times. The V and J genes are TRBV6-4 and TRBJ1-5; 8 positions match TRBD1. This CDR3 has 14 residues. The V segment lost 3 bases and the J segment 6 bases; nucleotides outside the gene matches: 4. In germline, CDR1 is MRHNA, CDR2 SNTAGT. This chain's CDR3 is CASSEAGGGQPQHF. The CDR3, as DNA: TGTGCCAGCAGTGAGGCAGGGGGCGGTCAGCCCCAGCATTTT.

The chain employs TRBV4-2 and TRBJ2-3, with TRBD2 identical over 8 bases. Germline-derived CDR1 and CDR2 are LGHNA and YNFKEQ. The V segment lost 0 bases and the J segment 0 bases; nucleotides outside the gene matches: 8. The CDR3 runs 18 residues. DNA for the CDR3: TGTGCCAGCAGCCAAGAAAGGGGCGGGGGGCCTAGCACAGATACGCAGTATTTT. It specifies CASSQERGGGPSTDTQYF.

V is TRBV9 and J is TRBJ1-3; perhaps TRBD1 as D (5 bases). The V end was cut by 4 bases, the J end by 0 bases, with 14 bases between. This CDR3 has 16 residues. Germline V gives CDR1 SGDLS, CDR2 YYNGEE. The CDR3 region is CASSLGAAASGNTIYF. Written as DNA, the CDR3 is TGTGCCAGCAGCCTTGGGGCCGCCGCCTCTGGAAACACCATATATTTT.

The CDR3 region has the DNA TGTGCCAGCAGTGAATATAGCACAGGGGGCCCTTACGAGCAGTACTTC. It translates to CASSEYSTGGPYEQYF. The rearrangement uses TRBV25-1 and TRBJ2-7; 9 nucleotides align to TRBD1. V shed 0 bases and J 4 bases; nucleotides not matched to a gene: 7. CDR3 length: 16 residues. Germline CDR1 is MGHDK and CDR2 is SYGVNS.

This clone was found a few times. This sequence joins TRBV4-2 and TRBJ2-3; D uncertain. The germline V gene has CDR1 LGHNA and CDR2 YNFKEQ. V lost 0 bases and J lost 4, with 8 bases in between. CDR3 size: 14 residues. CDR3 DNA: TGTGCCAGCAGCCAAGATGGTGGGGCAGATACGCAGTATTTT. It specifies CASSQDGGADTQYF.

The rearrangement uses TRBV2 and TRBJ2-1, with D unclear. V was shortened by 5 bases and J by 3 bases, with 11 bases between the two germline ends. CDR3 size: 14 residues. The germline CDR1 and CDR2 sequences are SNHLY and FYNNEI. CDR3 DNA: TGTGCCAGCAGTCAGGAGAACTACTACAATGAGCAGTTCTTC. It encodes CASSQENYYNEQFF. The full variable domain, its missing parts supplied by reference TRBV2 and TRBJ2-1, is EPEVTQTPSHQVTQMGQEVILRCVPISNHLYFYWYRQILGQKVEFLVSFYNNEISEKSEIFDDQFSVERPDGSNFTLKIRSTKLEDSAMYFCASSQENYYNEQFFGPGTRLTVL.

This clone was found a few times. The gene calls are TRBV5-4 and TRBJ1-2; D is undetermined. Germline CDR1 SGHNT, CDR2 YYREEE (reference sequence). This CDR3 has 13 residues. Trimming stripped 0 bases from V and 6 bases from J, with 9 bases between. CDR3 sequence (DNA): TGTGCCAGCAGCTTGGTATTGGAAAATGGCTACACCTTC. Its protein is CASSLVLENGYTF. The whole variable domain, remainder taken from reference TRBV5-4 and TRBJ1-2, is ETGVTQSPTHLIKTRGQQVTLRCSSQSGHNTVSWYQQALGQGPQFIFQYYREEENGRGNFPPRFSGLQFPNYSSELNVNALELDDSALYLCASSLVLENGYTFGSGTRLTVV.

The J gene is TRBJ2-5, the V gene TRBV7-6; 7 positions match TRBD1. The germline V gene has CDR1 SGHVS and CDR2 FNYEAQ. V dropped 6 bases and J dropped 7; count of bases not matched to a gene: 11. The CDR3 length is 14 residues. As DNA, the CDR3 is TGTGCCAGCAGTTCACTGGGGACAGAGGGGACCCAGTACTTC. Protein product: CASSSLGTEGTQYF.

The gene calls are TRBV9 and TRBJ2-1, with D possibly TRBD2 on 5 matching bases. This CDR3 region has 17 residues. Germline lookup yields CDR1 SGDLS and CDR2 YYNGEE. Trimming left V 0 bases short and J 6 bases short, with 19 bases between. CDR3 residues: CASSVAGVDGDFNEQFF. In DNA, the CDR3 is TGTGCCAGCAGCGTAGCTGGGGTAGACGGGGATTTCAATGAGCAGTTCTTC.

This clone was seen a few times. V is TRBV2 and J is TRBJ2-3; 7 positions agree with TRBD2. Germline loops: CDR1 SNHLY, CDR2 FYNNEI. This CDR3 has 13 residues. The V gene end was trimmed by 8 bases and the J gene end by 0 bases; junction bases not matched to a gene: 2. The CDR3 DNA sequence: TGTGCCAGCGGGGGGGAAAGCACAGATACGCAGTATTTT. Its protein is CASGGESTDTQYF.

The gene calls are TRBV9 and TRBJ2-1, with no clear D. V was cut by 2 bases and J by 2 bases, with 11 bases left in between. The CDR3 has 15 residues. Germline CDR1 reads SGDLS; CDR2 reads YYNGEE. CDR3 in DNA: TGTGCCAGCAGCGTTAAAGGGTACACCTACAATGAGCAGTTCTTC. Its translation: CASSVKGYTYNEQFF.

The chain carries TRBV5-4 and TRBJ2-5; unclear D gene. This CDR3 comprises 13 residues. The V end was cut by 3 bases, the J end by 4 bases, with 10 bases between. Germline-derived CDR1 and CDR2 are SGHNT and YYREEE (reference sequence). The CDR3 reads CASSSRAIETQYF. In DNA form, the CDR3 reads TGTGCCAGCAGCTCACGGGCCATAGAGACCCAGTACTTC.

This clone showed up just a few times. CDR3 coding DNA: TGTGCCACCAGCTCCTGGGCCTCCCTTGGGGCAAGCTGGGACAATGAGCAGTTCTTC. Translated, it gives CATSSWASLGASWDNEQFF. This chain joins TRBV15 and TRBJ2-1, with D possibly TRBD1 on 5 matching bases. The V gene's germline CDR1 is LNHNV and CDR2 YYDKDF (reference sequence). CDR3 length: 19 residues. Between the trimmed V and J ends, which lost 5 bases and 5 bases, there was a span of 28 bases.

The rearrangement joins TRBV6-5 to TRBJ1-2; no clear D. Germline V gives CDR1 MNHEY, CDR2 SVGAGI. V was shortened by 0 bases and J by 5 bases, with 7 bases between the two germline ends. CDR3 length equals 13 residues. In DNA form, the CDR3 reads TGTGCCAGCAGTTACTCCCCCTCGTATGGCTACACCTTC. Translated: CASSYSPSYGYTF.

This clone was seen a few times. This chain connects TRBV6-1 to TRBJ2-1; 8 bases map to TRBD2. J gave up 8 bases and V 2 bases, and 14 bases lay outside the gene matches. The CDR3 runs 17 residues. Germline V lookup: CDR1 MNHNS, CDR2 SASEGT. The CDR3 DNA reads TGTGCCAGCAGTGAATTCCGGGGGGGCCTCTCCCGTGATGAGCAGTTCTTC. It codes for CASSEFRGGLSRDEQFF.

This clone was seen once. V usage is TRBV4-2 and J usage is TRBJ2-1; the match to TRBD2 covers 16 bases. The CDR3 contains 19 residues. The trim removed 4 bases at V and 6 bases at J, leaving 12 bases unmatched. In germline, CDR1 is LGHNA, CDR2 YNFKEQ. The CDR3 DNA is TGTGCCAGCAGCCGGTCCGGGACTAGCGGGGGGGCTAGGTTCAATGAGCAGTTCTTC. This translates into CASSRSGTSGGARFNEQFF.

This sequence joins TRBV6-1 and TRBJ1-5; 7 nucleotides agree with TRBD1. The trim removed 7 bases at V and 7 bases at J, leaving 13 bases unmatched. The CDR3 has 15 residues. Germline V CDR1 and CDR2: MNHNS, SASEGT. In nucleotides, the CDR3 is TGTGCCAGCACTCAAGAGGGGGCAGCTATCCAGCCCCAGCATTTT. This translates into CASTQEGAAIQPQHF.

The chain links TRBV5-1 to TRBJ2-5, with D perhaps TRBD1 (5 bases). Trimming stripped 4 bases from V and 2 bases from J, with 21 bases between. Germline lookup yields CDR1 SGHRS and CDR2 YFSETQ. The CDR3 contains 17 residues. This chain's CDR3 is CASSVDGAAIRQETQYF. In nucleotides, the CDR3 is TGCGCCAGCAGCGTGGATGGGGCCGCCATTCGGCAAGAGACCCAGTACTTC.

This clone was counted only a few times. The chain combines TRBV18 with TRBJ2-4; D perhaps matches TRBD1 (6 bases). The CDR3 runs to 16 residues. Trimming shortened V by 3 bases and J by 0 bases, and 12 bases separated the two germline ends. Germline assignment: CDR1 KGHSH and CDR2 LQKENI. CDR3 nucleotide sequence: TGTGCCAGCTCACCCAAGGACAGATTAGCCAAAAACATTCAGTACTTC. It encodes CASSPKDRLAKNIQYF.

This clone came up once. The V and J genes are TRBV18 and TRBJ1-2, with D hard to call. V dropped 1 base and J dropped 8 bases, with 11 bases sitting between them. This CDR3 has 13 residues. Germline CDR1 and CDR2: KGHSH and LQKENI. In nucleotides, the CDR3 is TGTGCCAGCTCACCACGGGAGAGAGGGGGCTACACCTTC. The encoded protein is CASSPRERGGYTF.

The chain is built from TRBV10-3 and TRBJ1-1; TRBD1 is a possible D gene (6 bases). The CDR3 length is 14 residues. V gave up 6 bases and J gave up 4 bases, with 15 bases separating them. The germline V gene encodes CDR1 ENHRY and CDR2 SYGVKD. Written as DNA, the CDR3 is TGTGCCATCAGCAACCGGACAGACGGCACTGAAGCTTTCTTT. Translating gives CAISNRTDGTEAFF.